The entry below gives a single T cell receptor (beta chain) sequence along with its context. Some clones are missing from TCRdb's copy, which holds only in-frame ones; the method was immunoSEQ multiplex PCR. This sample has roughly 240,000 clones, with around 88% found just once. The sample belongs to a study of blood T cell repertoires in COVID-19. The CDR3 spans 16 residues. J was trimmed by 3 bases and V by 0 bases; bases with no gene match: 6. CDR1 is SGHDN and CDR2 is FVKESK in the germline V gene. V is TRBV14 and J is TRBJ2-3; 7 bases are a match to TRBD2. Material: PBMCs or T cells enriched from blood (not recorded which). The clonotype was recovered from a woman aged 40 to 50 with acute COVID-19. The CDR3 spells CASSQDAGVVTDTQYF. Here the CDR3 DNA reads TGTGCCAGCAGCCAAGACGCGGGAGTAGTGACAGATACGCAGTATTTT.